The 13 T cell receptor beta chains below were found in one sample sequenced in a study of shared clonotypes between healthy human individuals. This table comes from immunoSEQ multiplex PCR, and its TCRdb copy is limited to in-frame clones, with some not included. The repertoire holds 450,000 to 600,000 clones, with 75% to 85% as singletons. The sequencing sample was made of PBMCs. Every receptor here comes from a woman in her 40s in good health. Some clones in this sample may be carry-over from other donors' samples.

This clone turned up a few times. The CDR3 coding sequence is TGTGCCAGCTCGCAGGGAACCACAGATACGCAGTATTTT. This sequence encodes CASSQGTTDTQYF. The rearrangement links TRBV9 to TRBJ2-3; D might be TRBD1 (5 bases). The CDR3 spans 13 residues. V was trimmed by 7 bases and J by 2 bases, leaving 11 bases between them. Per germline, CDR1 SGDLS and CDR2 YYNGEE. The full variable domain, in which reference TRBV9 and TRBJ2-3 provide the parts outside the CDR3, is DSGVTQTPKHLITATGQRVTLRCSPRSGDLSVYWYQQSLDQGLQFLIQYYNGEERAKGNILERFSAQQFPDLHSELNLSSLELGDSALYFCASSQGTTDTQYFGPGTRLTVL.

This clone was seen just once. The gene calls are TRBV6-4 and TRBJ2-1; D gene uncertain. There are 13 residues in the CDR3. CDR1 and CDR2 from the germline V gene are MRHNA and SNTAGT. V was pared by 5 bases and J by 10 bases, with 15 bases between. CDR3 region: CASSPDPIGEQFF. The CDR3 coding sequence is TGTGCCAGCAGTCCGGACCCCATCGGGGAGCAGTTCTTC.

The chain is built from TRBV19 and TRBJ2-6; no clear D gene. V lost 5 bases to trimming and J lost 4 bases, with 12 bases between them. Germline CDR1 LNHDA, CDR2 SQIVND (reference sequence). The length of the CDR3 is 15 residues. This chain's CDR3 is CASSSIRSGANVLTF. DNA of the CDR3: TGTGCCAGTAGTTCCATTAGGTCCGGGGCCAACGTCCTGACTTTC.

This clone was detected only a few times. The CDR3 spells CASRTSSGSGTGELFF. The CDR3 DNA follows: TGTGCCAGCAGAACCTCTAGCGGGAGTGGTACCGGGGAGCTGTTTTTT. V gene TRBV2 combines with J gene TRBJ2-2, with 10 bases fitting TRBD2. The CDR3 totals 16 residues. Unmatched junction bases numbered 9, after V lost 6 bases and J lost 5 bases. CDR1 and CDR2 from the germline V gene are SNHLY and FYNNEI.

Only a few counts were recorded for this clone. The chain uses TRBV13 and TRBJ1-3; D is perhaps TRBD1 (6 bases). In germline, CDR1 is PRHDT, CDR2 FYEKMQ (reference sequence). Trimming left V 2 bases short and J 3 bases short, with 26 bases between. The CDR3 sequence is 20 residues long. The chain's CDR3 is CASSLSLRKRRNRDGNTIYF. CDR3 coding DNA: TGTGCCAGCAGCTTATCTCTCCGGAAACGAAGGAACAGGGATGGAAACACCATATATTTT.

The genes are TRBV4-3 and TRBJ2-2; the match to TRBD2 covers 8 bases. Per germline, CDR1 LGHNA and CDR2 YSLEER. The CDR3 has 17 residues. V lost 0 bases, J lost 7 bases, and 10 bases stayed unmatched. CDR3 bases: TGCGCCAGCAGCCAAGATCGGGCGGGAGGTCTCATCGGGGAGCTGTTTTTT. This gives the protein CASSQDRAGGLIGELFF.

The chain employs TRBV28 and TRBJ1-2, with TRBD1 as a possible D gene (6 bases). V was trimmed by 8 bases and J by 4 bases, leaving 14 bases between them. Germline-derived CDR1 and CDR2 are MDHEN and SYDVKM. This CDR3 has 13 amino acids. This CDR3 reads CASLQTGAYGYTF. The CDR3 nucleotides read TGTGCCAGCCTACAGACAGGCGCCTATGGCTACACCTTC.

The chain couples TRBV7-8 to TRBJ2-7; 7 nucleotides align to TRBD1. Per germline, CDR1 SGHVS and CDR2 FQNEAQ. J gave up 6 bases and V 4 bases, and 9 bases lay outside the gene matches. The CDR3 consists of 14 residues. The CDR3 spells CASSWGHRGSEQYF. CDR3 nucleotides: TGTGCCAGCAGCTGGGGCCACAGGGGAAGCGAGCAGTACTTC.

The chain couples TRBV9 to TRBJ2-1; 13 nucleotides line up with TRBD2. V was clipped by 4 bases and J by 12 bases; unmatched bases: 4. The CDR3 consists of 13 residues. The germline V gene encodes CDR1 SGDLS and CDR2 YYNGEE. CDR3 DNA: TGTGCCAGCAGCCCCGGACTAGCGGGAGTGCAGTTCTTC. This encodes CASSPGLAGVQFF. The complete variable domain, with remaining parts taken from reference TRBV9 and TRBJ2-1, reads DSGVTQTPKHLITATGQRVTLRCSPRSGDLSVYWYQQSLDQGLQFLIQYYNGEERAKGNILERFSAQQFPDLHSELNLSSLELGDSALYFCASSPGLAGVQFFGPGTRLTVL.

The chain employs TRBV5-1 and TRBJ1-1, with D unresolved. V lost 6 bases, J lost 0 bases, and 12 bases lay in between. Germline assignment: CDR1 SGHRS and CDR2 YFSETQ. This CDR3 spans 14 amino acids. The CDR3 is CASKLRDLNTEAFF. Written as DNA, the CDR3 is TGCGCCAGCAAGCTTCGGGATTTGAACACTGAAGCTTTCTTT.

The genes are TRBV5-1 and TRBJ2-2; possibly TRBD1 for D (6 bases). The V gene lost 1 base and the J gene lost 2 bases, with 9 bases spanning the gap. From germline, CDR1 is SGHRS and CDR2 YFSETQ. This CDR3 has 15 amino acids. CDR3 coding DNA: TGCGCCAGCAGCTTGATGGGGGCTAACACCGGGGAGCTGTTTTTT. Its translation: CASSLMGANTGELFF. The full variable domain, rest sourced from reference TRBV5-1 and TRBJ2-2, is KAGVTQTPRYLIKTRGQQVTLSCSPISGHRSVSWYQQTPGQGLQFLFEYFSETQRNKGNFPGRFSGRQFSNSRSEMNVSTLELGDSALYLCASSLMGANTGELFFGEGSRLTVL.

This clone was detected ten times or more. The chain uses TRBV19 and TRBJ2-3, with D perhaps being TRBD1 or TRBD2 (6 bases each). This CDR3 has 18 residues. The V end lost 1 base, the J end lost 5 bases, and 22 bases lay between the germline ends. Looked up from germline, CDR1 is LNHDA and CDR2 is SQIVND (reference sequence). CDR3 nucleotide sequence: TGTGCCAGTAGTATAGGAGAAGGGGGAGCACTAGCAGGAGATACGCAGTATTTT. It codes for CASSIGEGGALAGDTQYF. The full variable domain, in which reference TRBV19 and TRBJ2-3 provide the parts outside the CDR3, is DGGITQSPKYLFRKEGQNVTLSCEQNLNHDAMYWYRQDPGQGLRLIYYSQIVNDFQKGDIAEGYSVSREKKESFPLTVTSAQKNPTAFYLCASSIGEGGALAGDTQYFGPGTRLTVL.

This rearrangement joins TRBV5-8 to TRBJ2-1; the match to TRBD2 covers 7 bases. V gave up 2 bases and J gave up 4 bases; unmatched junction bases: 6. This CDR3 has 15 residues. CDR1 and CDR2 (germline): SGHTS, YDEGEE. The CDR3, as DNA: TGTGCCAGCAGCTTCTCGGCTAGCGGATACAATGAGCAGTTCTTC. Residues: CASSFSASGYNEQFF.